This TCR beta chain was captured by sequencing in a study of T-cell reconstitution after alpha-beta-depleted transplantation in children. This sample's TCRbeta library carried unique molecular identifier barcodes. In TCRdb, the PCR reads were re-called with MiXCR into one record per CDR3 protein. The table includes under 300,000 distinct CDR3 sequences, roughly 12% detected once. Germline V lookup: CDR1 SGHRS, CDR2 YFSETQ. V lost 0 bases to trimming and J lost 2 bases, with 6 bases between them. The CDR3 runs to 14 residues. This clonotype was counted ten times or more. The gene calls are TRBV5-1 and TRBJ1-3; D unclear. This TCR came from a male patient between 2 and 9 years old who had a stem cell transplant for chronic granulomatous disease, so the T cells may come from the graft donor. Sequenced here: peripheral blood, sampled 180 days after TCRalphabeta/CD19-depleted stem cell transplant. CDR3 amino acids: CASSLEPAGNTIYF. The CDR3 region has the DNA TGCGCCAGCAGCTTGGAGCCAGCTGGAAACACCATATATTTT.